These T cell receptor beta chains were read from a single sample in a study of beta chain features in type 1 diabetes. Some clones are missing from TCRdb's copy, which holds only in-frame ones; the method was immunoSEQ multiplex PCR. The sample records under 400,000 clones, roughly an eighth being singletons. The sample taken for sequencing was naive CD4+ T cells from blood. The receptors were sampled from a young woman with type 1 diabetes. The CDR3 runs from the conserved cysteine through the conserved F or W. D genes are given only for firm matches. Only some rows state a clone size, as once, few, many or a class for expanded clones.

V: TRBV15
D: NA
J: TRBJ2-7
size: few
DNA: TGTGCCACCAGCAGAGATCACCGGGGGTCCCACGAGCAGTACTTC
CDR3: CATSRDHRGSHEQYF

V: TRBV6-6
D: NA
J: TRBJ1-3
size: NA
DNA: TGTGCCAGCAGTTACTCGACTCCGAGTGGTATATATTTT
CDR3: CASSYSTPSGIYF

V: TRBV29-1
D: NA
J: TRBJ2-1
size: few
DNA: TGCAGCGTAGGGACAAGGGCCTCCAATGAGCAGTTCTTC
CDR3: CSVGTRASNEQFF

V: TRBV11-3
D: TRBD1
J: TRBJ2-7
size: NA
DNA: TGTGCCAGCAGCTTCGTTGGACAGGGCGGTTACGAGCAGTACTTC
CDR3: CASSFVGQGGYEQYF

V: TRBV6-1
D: TRBD2
J: TRBJ2-2
size: few
DNA: TGTGCCAGCAGTGGGGGACTAGCGGCGAACACCGGGGAGCTGTTTTTT
CDR3: CASSGGLAANTGELFF

V: TRBV10-3
D: TRBD1
J: TRBJ1-2
size: few
DNA: TGTGCCATCAGTGAGTCGATCGGAGGGACAGCCCGCTATGGCTACACCTTC
CDR3: CAISESIGGTARYGYTF

V: TRBV9
D: NA
J: TRBJ1-2
size: NA
DNA: TGTGCCAGCAGCGGGGGAGGGCGTTTCTATGGCTACACCTTC
CDR3: CASSGGGRFYGYTF

V: TRBV25-1
D: NA
J: TRBJ2-1
size: NA
DNA: TGTGCCAGCAGGGCGCCCGGGGTAGAAGAGTTCTTC
CDR3: CASRAPGVEEFF

V: TRBV2
D: NA
J: TRBJ2-1
size: few
DNA: TGTGCCAGCAGTCCTCTCTACAATGAGCAGTTCTTC
CDR3: CASSPLYNEQFF

V: TRBV7-9
D: TRBD2
J: TRBJ2-3
size: NA
DNA: TGTGCCAGCAGCTTAGGCCAGGGACTAGCGGGAGATACGCAGTATTTT
CDR3: CASSLGQGLAGDTQYF

V: TRBV7-2
D: NA
J: TRBJ2-7
size: few
DNA: TGTGCCAGCAGCTTAGGGAGACCCGGAAACTACGAGCAGTACTTC
CDR3: CASSLGRPGNYEQYF

V: TRBV5-1
D: TRBD2
J: TRBJ2-5
size: NA
DNA: TGCGCCAGCAGCTCGGCGGGGGGGCGTTCCCAAGAGACCCAGTACTTC
CDR3: CASSSAGGRSQETQYF

V: TRBV19
D: NA
J: TRBJ1-5
size: NA
DNA: TGTGCCAGTAGAACAGGGCTGAGGAAGCCCCAGCATTTT
CDR3: CASRTGLRKPQHF

V: TRBV6-5
D: NA
J: TRBJ1-2
size: few
DNA: TGTGCCAGCAGTATACACCGGGGGGACTATGGCTACACCTTC
CDR3: CASSIHRGDYGYTF

V: TRBV27
D: NA
J: TRBJ1-5
size: few
DNA: TGTGCCAGCAGGGCAGGCAATCAGCCCCAGCATTTT
CDR3: CASRAGNQPQHF